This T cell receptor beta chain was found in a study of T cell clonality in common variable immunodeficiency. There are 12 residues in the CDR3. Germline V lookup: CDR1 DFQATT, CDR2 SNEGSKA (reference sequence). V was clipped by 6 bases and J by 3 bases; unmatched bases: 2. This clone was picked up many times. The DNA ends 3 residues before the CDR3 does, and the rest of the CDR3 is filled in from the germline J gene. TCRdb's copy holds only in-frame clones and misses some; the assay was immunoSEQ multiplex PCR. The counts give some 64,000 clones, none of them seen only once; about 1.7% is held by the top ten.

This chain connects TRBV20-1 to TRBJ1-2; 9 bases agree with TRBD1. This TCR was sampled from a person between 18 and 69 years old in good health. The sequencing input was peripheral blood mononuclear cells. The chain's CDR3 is CSAGTGYYGYTF. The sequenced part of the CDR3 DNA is TGCAGTGCCGGGACAGGGTACTATGGC.